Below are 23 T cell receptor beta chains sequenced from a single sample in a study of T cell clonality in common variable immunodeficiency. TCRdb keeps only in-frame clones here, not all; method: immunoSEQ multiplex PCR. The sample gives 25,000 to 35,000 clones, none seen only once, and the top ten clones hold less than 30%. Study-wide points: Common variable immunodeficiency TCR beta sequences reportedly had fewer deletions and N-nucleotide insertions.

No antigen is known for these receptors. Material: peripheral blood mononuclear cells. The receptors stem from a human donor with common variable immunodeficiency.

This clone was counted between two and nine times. The CDR3 protein is CASSPLAGIGETQYF. Incomplete CDR3 DNA: TGTGCCAGCAGCCCTCTTGCGGGGATAGGGGAGACC. The chain uses TRBV7-9 and TRBJ2-5, with D possibly being TRBD2 (6 bases). The read ends 3 residues early relative to the CDR3; the germline J gene fills the gap. Germline V gene sequence: CDR1 SEHNR, CDR2 FQNEAQ (reference sequence). The V end lost 5 bases, the J end lost 5 bases, and 18 bases lay between the germline ends. The CDR3 contains 15 residues.

CDR3 DNA, as far as it was read: TGTGCCAGTGGGACTAGCGGGGGGGCCCAAGAGACC. Protein sequence: CASGTSGGAQET. The complete CDR3 reads CASGTSGGAQETQYF. The genes are TRBV7-9 and TRBJ2-5; 16 positions agree with TRBD2. The CDR3 goes on 3 residues after the read ends, and that part is filled in from the germline J gene. The CDR3 is 15 amino acids. Germline V gene sequence: CDR1 SEHNR, CDR2 FQNEAQ (reference sequence). The V and J ends lost 9 bases and 1 base, in that order; junction bases with no gene match: 2.

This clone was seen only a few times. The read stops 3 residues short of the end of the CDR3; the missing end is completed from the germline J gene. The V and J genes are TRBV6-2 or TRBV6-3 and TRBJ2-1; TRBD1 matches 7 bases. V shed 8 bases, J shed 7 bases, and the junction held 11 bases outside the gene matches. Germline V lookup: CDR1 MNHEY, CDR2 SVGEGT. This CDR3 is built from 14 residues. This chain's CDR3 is CASAPEGAINEQFF. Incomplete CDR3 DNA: TGTGCCAGCGCGCCAGAGGGGGCCATAAATGAG.

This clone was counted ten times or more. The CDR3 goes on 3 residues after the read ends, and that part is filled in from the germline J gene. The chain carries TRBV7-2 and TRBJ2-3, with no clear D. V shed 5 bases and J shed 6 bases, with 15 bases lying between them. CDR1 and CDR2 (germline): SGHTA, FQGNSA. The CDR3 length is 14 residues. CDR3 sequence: CASSTPVLADTQYF. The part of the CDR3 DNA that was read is TGTGCCAGCAGCACCCCAGTATTAGCCGATACG.

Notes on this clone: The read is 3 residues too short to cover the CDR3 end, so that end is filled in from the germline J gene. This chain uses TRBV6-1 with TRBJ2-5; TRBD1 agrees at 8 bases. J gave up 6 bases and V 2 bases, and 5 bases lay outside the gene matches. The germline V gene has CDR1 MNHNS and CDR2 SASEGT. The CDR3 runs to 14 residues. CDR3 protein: CASSETGQGKTQYF. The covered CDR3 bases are TGTGCCAGCAGTGAAACCGGACAGGGAAAGACC.

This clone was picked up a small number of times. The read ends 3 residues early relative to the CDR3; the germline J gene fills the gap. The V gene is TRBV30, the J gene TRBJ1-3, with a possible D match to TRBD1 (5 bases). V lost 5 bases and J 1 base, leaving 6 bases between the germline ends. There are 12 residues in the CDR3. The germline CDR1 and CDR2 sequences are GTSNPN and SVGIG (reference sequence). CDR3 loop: CAWQGSGNTIYF. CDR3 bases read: TGTGCCTGGCAGGGATCTGGAAACACC.

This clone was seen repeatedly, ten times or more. This CDR3 reads CASSPSTRLHSGANVLTF. The DNA read from the CDR3 is TGTGCCAGCAGCCCGTCGACGAGACTTCACTCTGGGGCCAACGTC. The rearrangement links TRBV7-3 to TRBJ2-6; D not resolved. The CDR3 end is not reached by the read, which stops 3 residues before it; the germline J gene fills it in. Germline loops: CDR1 SGHTA, CDR2 FQGTGA. The CDR3 has 18 amino acids. V lost 5 bases, J lost 0 bases, and 17 bases lay in between.

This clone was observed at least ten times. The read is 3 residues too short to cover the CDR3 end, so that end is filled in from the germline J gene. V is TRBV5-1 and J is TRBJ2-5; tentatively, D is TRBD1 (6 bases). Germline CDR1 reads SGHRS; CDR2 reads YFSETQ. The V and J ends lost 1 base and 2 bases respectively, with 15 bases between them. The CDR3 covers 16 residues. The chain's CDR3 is CASSLIGGRSQETQYF. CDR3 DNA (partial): TGCGCCAGCAGCTTGATAGGGGGACGGAGTCAAGAGACC.

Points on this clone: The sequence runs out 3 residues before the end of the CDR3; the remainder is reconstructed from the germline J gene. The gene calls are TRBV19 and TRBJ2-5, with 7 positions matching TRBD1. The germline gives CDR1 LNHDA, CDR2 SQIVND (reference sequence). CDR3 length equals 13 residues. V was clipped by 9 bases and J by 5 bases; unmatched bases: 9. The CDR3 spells CASRQGLRETQYF. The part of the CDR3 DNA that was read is TGTGCCAGCCGACAGGGCTTAAGGGAGACC. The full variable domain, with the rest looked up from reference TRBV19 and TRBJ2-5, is DGGITQSPKYLFRKEGQNVTLSCEQNLNHDAMYWYRQDPGQGLRLIYYSQIVNDFQKGDIAEGYSVSREKKESFPLTVTSAQKNPTAFYLCASRQGLRETQYFGPGTRLLVL.

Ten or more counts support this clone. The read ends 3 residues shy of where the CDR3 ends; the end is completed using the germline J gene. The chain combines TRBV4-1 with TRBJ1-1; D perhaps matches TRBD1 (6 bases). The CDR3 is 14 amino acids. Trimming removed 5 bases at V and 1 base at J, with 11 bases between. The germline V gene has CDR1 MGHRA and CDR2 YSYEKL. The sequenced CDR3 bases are TGCGCCAGCAGCAACCCGGGACAGAACACTGAA. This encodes CASSNPGQNTE. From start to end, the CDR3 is CASSNPGQNTEAFF.

The CDR3 loop is CASIEAGNEKLFF. CDR3 bases read: TGTGCCAGCATTGAGGCAGGGAACGAAAAA. The rearrangement joins TRBV2 to TRBJ1-4, with D possibly TRBD1 on 5 matching bases. The read falls 3 residues short of the CDR3 end, and the missing part is taken from the germline J gene. The CDR3 totals 13 residues. Trimming removed 7 bases from V and 8 bases from J, with 14 bases in between. CDR1 is SNHLY and CDR2 is FYNNEI in the germline V gene.

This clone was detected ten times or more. Partial CDR3 DNA: TGTGCCAGCAGTCTGTACCGGTACGGC. The encoded protein is CASSLYRYG. The CDR3 in full is CASSLYRYGYTF. This chain uses TRBV28 with TRBJ1-2, with D uncertain. The read stops 3 residues short of the end of the CDR3; the missing end is completed from the germline J gene. The CDR3 loop spans 12 amino acids. Germline V gene sequence: CDR1 MDHEN, CDR2 SYDVKM.

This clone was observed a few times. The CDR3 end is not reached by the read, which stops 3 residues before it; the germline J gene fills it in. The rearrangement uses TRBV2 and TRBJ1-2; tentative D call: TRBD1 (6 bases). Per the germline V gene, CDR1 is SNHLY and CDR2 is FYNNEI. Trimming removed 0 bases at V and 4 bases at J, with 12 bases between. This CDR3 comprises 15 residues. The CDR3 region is CASSEAIEDSYGYTF. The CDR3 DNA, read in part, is TGTGCCAGCAGTGAAGCGATCGAGGACAGCTATGGC. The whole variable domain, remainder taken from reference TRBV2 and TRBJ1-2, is EPEVTQTPSHQVTQMGQEVILRCVPISNHLYFYWYRQILGQKVEFLVSFYNNEISEKSEIFDDQFSVERPDGSNFTLKIRSTKLEDSAMYFCASSEAIEDSYGYTFGSGTRLTVV.

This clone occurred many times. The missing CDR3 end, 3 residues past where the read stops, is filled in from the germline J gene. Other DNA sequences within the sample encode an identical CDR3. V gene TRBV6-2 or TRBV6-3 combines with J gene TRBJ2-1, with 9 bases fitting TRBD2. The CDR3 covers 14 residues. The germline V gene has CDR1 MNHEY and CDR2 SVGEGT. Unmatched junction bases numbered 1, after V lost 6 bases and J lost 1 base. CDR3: CASRSGGSYNEQFF. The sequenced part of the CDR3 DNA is TGTGCCAGCAGGAGCGGGGGGTCCTACAATGAG.

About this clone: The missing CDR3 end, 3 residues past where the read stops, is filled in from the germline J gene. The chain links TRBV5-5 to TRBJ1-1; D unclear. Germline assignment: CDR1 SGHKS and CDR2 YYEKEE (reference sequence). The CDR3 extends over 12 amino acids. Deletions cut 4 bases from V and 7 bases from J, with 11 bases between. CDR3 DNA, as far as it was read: TGTGCCAGCAGCGTCCAGGCTAATGAA. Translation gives CASSVQANE. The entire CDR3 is CASSVQANEAFF. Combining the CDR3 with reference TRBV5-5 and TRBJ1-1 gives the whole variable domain DAGVTQSPTHLIKTRGQQVTLRCSPISGHKSVSWYQQVLGQGPQFIFQYYEKEERGRGNFPDRFSARQFPNYSSELNVNALLLGDSALYLCASSVQANEAFFGQGTRLTVV.

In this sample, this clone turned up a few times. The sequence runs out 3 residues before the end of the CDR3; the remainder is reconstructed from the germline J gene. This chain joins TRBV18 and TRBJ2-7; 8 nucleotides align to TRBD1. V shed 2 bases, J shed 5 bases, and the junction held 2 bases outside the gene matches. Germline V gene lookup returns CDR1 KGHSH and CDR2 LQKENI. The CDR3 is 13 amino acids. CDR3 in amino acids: CASSPSGGNEQYF. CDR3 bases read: TGTGCCAGCTCACCATCAGGGGGCAACGAG. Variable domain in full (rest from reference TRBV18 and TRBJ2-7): NAGVMQNPRHLVRRRGQEARLRCSPMKGHSHVYWYRQLPEEGLKFMVYLQKENIIDESGMPKERFSAEFPKEGPSILRIQQVVRGDSAAYFCASSPSGGNEQYFGPGTRLTVT.

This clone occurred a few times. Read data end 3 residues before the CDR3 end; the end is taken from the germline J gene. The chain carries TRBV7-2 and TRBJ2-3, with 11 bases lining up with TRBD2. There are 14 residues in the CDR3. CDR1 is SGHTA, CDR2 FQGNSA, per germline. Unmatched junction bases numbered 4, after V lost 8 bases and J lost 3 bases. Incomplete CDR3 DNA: TGTGCCAGCTCGACTAGCGGGGCAACAGATACG. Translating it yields CASSTSGATDT. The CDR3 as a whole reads CASSTSGATDTQYF.

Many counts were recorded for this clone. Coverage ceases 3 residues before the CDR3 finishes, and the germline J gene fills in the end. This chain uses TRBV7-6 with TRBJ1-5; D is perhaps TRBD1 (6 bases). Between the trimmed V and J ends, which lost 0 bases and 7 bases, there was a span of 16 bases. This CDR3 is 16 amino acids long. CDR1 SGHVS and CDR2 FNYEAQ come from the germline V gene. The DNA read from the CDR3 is TGTGCCAGCAGCTTAGCGTCAGGGGAGTTCGGGCAGCCC. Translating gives CASSLASGEFGQP. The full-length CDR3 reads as CASSLASGEFGQPQHF.

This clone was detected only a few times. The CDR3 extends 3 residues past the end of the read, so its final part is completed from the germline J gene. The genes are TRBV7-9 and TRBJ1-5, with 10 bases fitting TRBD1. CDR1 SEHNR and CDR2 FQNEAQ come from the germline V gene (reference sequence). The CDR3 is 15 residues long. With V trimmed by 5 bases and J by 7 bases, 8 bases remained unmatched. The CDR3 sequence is CASSLGQGDRQPQHF. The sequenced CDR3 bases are TGTGCCAGCAGCCTAGGACAGGGGGACCGACAGCCC.

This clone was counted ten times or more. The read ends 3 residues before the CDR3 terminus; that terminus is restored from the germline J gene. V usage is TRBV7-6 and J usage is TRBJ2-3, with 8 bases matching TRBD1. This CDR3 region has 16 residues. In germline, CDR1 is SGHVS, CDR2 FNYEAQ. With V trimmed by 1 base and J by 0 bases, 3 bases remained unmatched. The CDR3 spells CASSLGQGPSTDTQYF. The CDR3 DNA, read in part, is TGTGCCAGCAGCTTAGGACAGGGGCCAAGCACAGATACG.

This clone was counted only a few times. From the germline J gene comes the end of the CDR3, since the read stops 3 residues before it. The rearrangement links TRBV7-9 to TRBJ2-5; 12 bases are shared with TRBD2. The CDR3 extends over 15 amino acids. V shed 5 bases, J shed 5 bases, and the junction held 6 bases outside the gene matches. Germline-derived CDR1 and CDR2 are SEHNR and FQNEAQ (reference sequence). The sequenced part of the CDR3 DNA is TGTGCCAGCAGCCGCCCCCTAGCGGGGGGGGAGACC. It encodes CASSRPLAGGET. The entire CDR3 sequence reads CASSRPLAGGETQYF.

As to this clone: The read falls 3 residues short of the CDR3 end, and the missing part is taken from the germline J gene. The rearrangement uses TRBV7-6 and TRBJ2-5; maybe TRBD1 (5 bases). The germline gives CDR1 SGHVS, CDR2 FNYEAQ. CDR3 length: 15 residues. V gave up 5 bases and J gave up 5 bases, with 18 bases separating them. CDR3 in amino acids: CASSHPDRSGETQYF. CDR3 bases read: TGTGCCAGCAGCCACCCGGACCGGTCAGGGGAGACC.

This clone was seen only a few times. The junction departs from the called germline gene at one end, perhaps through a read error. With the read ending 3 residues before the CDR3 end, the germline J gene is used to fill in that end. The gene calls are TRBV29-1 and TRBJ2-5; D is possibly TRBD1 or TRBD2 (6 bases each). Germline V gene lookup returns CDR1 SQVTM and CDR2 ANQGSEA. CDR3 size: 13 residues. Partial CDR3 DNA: TGCAGCGTAGAAGGAGGGGGAACACAGACC. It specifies CSVEGGGTQT. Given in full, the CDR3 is CSVEGGGTQTQYF.